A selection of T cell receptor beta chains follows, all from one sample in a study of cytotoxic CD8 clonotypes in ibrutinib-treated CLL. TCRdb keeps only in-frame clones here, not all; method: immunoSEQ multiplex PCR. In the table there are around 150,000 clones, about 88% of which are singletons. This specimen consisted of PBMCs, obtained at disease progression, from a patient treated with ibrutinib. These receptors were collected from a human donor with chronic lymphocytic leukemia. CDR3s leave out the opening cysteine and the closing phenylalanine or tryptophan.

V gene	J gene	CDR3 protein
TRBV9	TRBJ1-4	ASSVGSEGRGHEKLF
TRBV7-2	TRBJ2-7	ASSLGDITYEQY
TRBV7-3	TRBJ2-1	ASSPSGVYNEQF
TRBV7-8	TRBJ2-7	ASSSRDIGVYEQY
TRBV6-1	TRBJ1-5	ASSERGGRLNQPQH
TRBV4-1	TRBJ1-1	ASSQKTGQGTEAF
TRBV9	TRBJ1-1	ASSVVRSSEAF
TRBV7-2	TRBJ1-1	ASSLARMRAF
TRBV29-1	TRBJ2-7	SVASGPTYEQY
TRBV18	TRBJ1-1	ASSRSNEVNTEAF
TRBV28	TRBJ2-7	ASSSPGTGTYEQY
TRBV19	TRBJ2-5	ASSGLAGGWETQY
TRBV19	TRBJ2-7	ASSAYRLDEQY
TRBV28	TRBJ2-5	ASTGRGPGAYQETQY
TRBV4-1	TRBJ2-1	ASSFGSSYNEQF
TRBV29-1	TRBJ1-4	SVDDPGQGAGKLF
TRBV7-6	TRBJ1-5	ASSLQGLSNQPQH
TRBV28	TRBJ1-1	ASSYYRVSTEAF
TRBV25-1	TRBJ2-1	ASSGLAAANNEQF
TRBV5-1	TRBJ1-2	ASRKGNVDYT
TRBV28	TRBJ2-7	ASSLFSTGNYEQY
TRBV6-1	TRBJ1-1	ASSEGTGLIEAF
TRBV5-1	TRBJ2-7	ASSLEVGRPYEQY
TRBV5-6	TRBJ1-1	ASSLEGTGTTEAF
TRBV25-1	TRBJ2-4	ASSEQGGKNIQY
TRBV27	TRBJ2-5	ASSLGQGKTQY
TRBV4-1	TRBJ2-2	ASSPHSGRSNTGELF
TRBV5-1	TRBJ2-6	ASSSDGNSGANVLT
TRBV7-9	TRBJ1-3	ASSLVQGPFNTIY
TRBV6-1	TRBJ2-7	ASSVYRGQGGSYEQY
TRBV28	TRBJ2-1	ASSPQERGIWNEQF
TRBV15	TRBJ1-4	ATSRAGRDYEKLF
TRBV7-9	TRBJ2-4	ASSYGQKNIQY
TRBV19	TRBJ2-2	ASSIQSSTGELF
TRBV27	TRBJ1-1	ASSLSPELNTEAF
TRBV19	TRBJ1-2	ASSVGQRYGYT
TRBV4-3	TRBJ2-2	ASSQEGMAGELF
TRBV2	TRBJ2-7	ASGTGISYEQY
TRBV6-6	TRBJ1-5	ASSYGQMGQPQH
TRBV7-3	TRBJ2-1	ASSLKLIDNGNNEQF